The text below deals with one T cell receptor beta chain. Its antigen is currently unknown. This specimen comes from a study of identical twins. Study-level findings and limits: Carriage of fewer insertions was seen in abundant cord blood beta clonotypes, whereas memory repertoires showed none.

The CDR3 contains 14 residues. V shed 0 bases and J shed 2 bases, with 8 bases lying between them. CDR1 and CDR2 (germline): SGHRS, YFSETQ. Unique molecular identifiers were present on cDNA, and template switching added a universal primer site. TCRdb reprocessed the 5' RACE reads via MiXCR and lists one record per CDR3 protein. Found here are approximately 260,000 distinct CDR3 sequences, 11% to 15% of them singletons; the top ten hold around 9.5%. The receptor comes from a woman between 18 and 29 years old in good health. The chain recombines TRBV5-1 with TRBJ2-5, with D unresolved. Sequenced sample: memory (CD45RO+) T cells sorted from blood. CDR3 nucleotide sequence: TGCGCCAGCAGCTTGGTGGTCCTGCAAGAGACCCAGTACTTC. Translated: CASSLVVLQETQYF.